One and the same sample provided the 31 T cell receptor beta chains below, sequenced in a study of cytomegalovirus exposure and HLA in healthy donors. The PCR used 60 Vbeta and 13 Jbeta primers. Sequenced by immunoSEQ multiplex PCR; TCRdb stores in-frame clones only, minus some. The repertoire holds approximately 150,000 clones, with around 86% as singletons. The sequenced sample was PBMCs. These receptors were obtained from a woman between 25 and 40 years old in good health and CMV-seronegative.

The chain employs TRBV5-1 and TRBJ1-1, with TRBD1 matching 8 bases. CDR1 SGHRS and CDR2 YFSETQ come from the germline V gene. The CDR3 loop spans 16 amino acids. V dropped 2 bases and J dropped 1; count of bases not matched to a gene: 7. CDR3 loop: CASSFYAGGANTEAFF. CDR3 DNA sequence: TGCGCCAGCAGCTTCTACGCAGGGGGCGCGAACACTGAAGCTTTCTTT.

The genes are TRBV6-1 and TRBJ2-5; 7 positions match TRBD1. The germline gives CDR1 MNHNS, CDR2 SASEGT. This CDR3 region has 13 residues. V lost 8 bases to trimming and J lost 2 bases; unmatched junction nucleotides: 5. The CDR3 bases are TGTGCCAGCGGACGGGGACAGCAAGAGACCCAGTACTTC. As protein: CASGRGQQETQYF.

This clone showed up just once. The DNA for the CDR3 is TGTGCCAGCAGCCAATCCGGGACGGGAGTCTCCTACGAGCAGTACTTC. Translating gives CASSQSGTGVSYEQYF. The rearrangement links TRBV14 to TRBJ2-7; possible D gene TRBD2, 6 bases. V lost 2 bases and J 0 bases, leaving 14 bases between the germline ends. The CDR3 sequence is 16 residues long. Germline loops: CDR1 SGHDN, CDR2 FVKESK.

The chain employs TRBV13 and TRBJ2-1; TRBD2 matches 7 bases. Germline-derived CDR1 and CDR2 are PRHDT and FYEKMQ (reference sequence). The CDR3 has 15 residues. The J segment lost 4 bases and the V segment lost 1 base, leaving 4 bases of the junction unmatched. CDR3 protein: CASSLVAGEYNEQFF. In nucleotides, the CDR3 is TGTGCCAGCAGCTTAGTGGCGGGGGAGTACAATGAGCAGTTCTTC.

The chain has TRBV7-2 and TRBJ1-5, with 9 bases that match TRBD1. The CDR3 contains 14 residues. Germline V gives CDR1 SGHTA, CDR2 FQGNSA. The V and J ends lost 8 bases and 2 bases, in that order; junction bases with no gene match: 4. The CDR3 nucleotides are TGTGCCAGCGCGGGGGACAGGGGCAATCAGCCCCAGCATTTT. Its protein product is CASAGDRGNQPQHF.

This rearrangement joins TRBV7-2 to TRBJ2-2; D gene uncertain. The germline V gene has CDR1 SGHTA and CDR2 FQGNSA. V dropped 2 bases and J dropped 5 bases, with 3 bases sitting between them. This CDR3 spans 12 amino acids. In nucleotides, the CDR3 is TGTGCCAGCAGCTTATATACCGGGGAGCTGTTTTTT. Its translation: CASSLYTGELFF.

The chain is built from TRBV11-2 and TRBJ1-2; D might be TRBD1 (6 bases). Germline assignment: CDR1 SGHAT and CDR2 FQNNGV. This CDR3 is built from 16 residues. The V end was cut by 5 bases, the J end by 0 bases, with 16 bases between. The CDR3 nucleotides are TGTGCCAGCAGCGTACTACAGGGTGGTTCTAACTATGGCTACACCTTC. Residues: CASSVLQGGSNYGYTF.

The chain couples TRBV7-8 to TRBJ2-7; 14 bases are shared with TRBD2. The germline V gene encodes CDR1 SGHVS and CDR2 FQNEAQ. V gave up 3 bases and J gave up 5 bases; unmatched junction bases: 9. CDR3 size: 17 residues. Here the CDR3 DNA reads TGTGCCAGCAGCTTCTCAGCCCGGACTAGCGGGAGGCACGAGCAGTACTTC. This translates into CASSFSARTSGRHEQYF.

This chain connects TRBV29-1 to TRBJ2-7; D may be TRBD2 (5 bases). The CDR3 loop spans 13 amino acids. Germline loops: CDR1 SQVTM, CDR2 ANQGSEA. V was shortened by 4 bases and J by 4 bases, with 14 bases between the two germline ends. CDR3 region: CSVVTVSGYEQYF. DNA of the CDR3: TGCAGCGTTGTAACGGTCTCGGGGTACGAGCAGTACTTC.

The V gene is TRBV10-3, the J gene TRBJ2-7; 10 bases line up with TRBD1. Germline loops: CDR1 ENHRY, CDR2 SYGVKD. The CDR3 covers 14 residues. V gave up 8 bases and J gave up 2 bases; unmatched junction bases: 6. Here the CDR3 reads CAIAGTGDTYEQYF. The DNA of the CDR3 is TGTGCCATCGCCGGGACAGGGGACACCTACGAGCAGTACTTC.

This chain joins TRBV5-5 and TRBJ1-5; the match to TRBD1 covers 9 bases. Germline V CDR1 and CDR2: SGHKS, YYEKEE (reference sequence). V was clipped by 4 bases and J by 5 bases; unmatched bases: 7. The CDR3 totals 15 residues. The CDR3 spells CASSTGTGRDQPQHF. The CDR3 coding sequence is TGTGCCAGCAGCACGGGGACAGGGCGAGATCAGCCCCAGCATTTT.

The chain carries TRBV18 and TRBJ2-2; 8 bases match TRBD1. V lost 4 bases, J lost 1 base, and 2 bases stayed unmatched. The CDR3 sequence is 15 residues long. Germline V gives CDR1 KGHSH, CDR2 LQKENI. The CDR3 is CASSHGTGNTGELFF. The CDR3 DNA sequence: TGTGCCAGCTCACACGGGACAGGGAACACCGGGGAGCTGTTTTTT.

Points on this clone: One end of the junction fails to match germline, which may point to a read error. The gene calls are TRBV7-9 and TRBJ1-5; TRBD1 agrees at 7 bases. CDR3 length: 19 residues. The V gene's germline CDR1 is SEHNR and CDR2 FQNEAQ (reference sequence). The CDR3 nucleotides are TGTTCCAGCAGGCCGGTCCTTCCCAGGGACAGATTTCGGAATCAGCCCCAGCATTTT. Its protein product is CSSRPVLPRDRFRNQPQHF.

J is TRBJ2-1 and V is TRBV11-3, with 12 bases identical to TRBD2. Trimming cost V 5 bases and J 4 bases; bases outside gene matches: 6. The germline CDR1 and CDR2 sequences are SGHNT and YENEEA. This CDR3 is 16 amino acids long. CDR3 coding DNA: TGTGCCAGCAGCACCCGGACTAGCGGGGAATACAATGAGCAGTTCTTC. Protein product: CASSTRTSGEYNEQFF.

The chain combines TRBV6-1 with TRBJ2-3; 8 bases match TRBD2. The V gene end was trimmed by 6 bases and the J gene end by 2 bases; junction bases not matched to a gene: 4. Germline V gene sequence: CDR1 MNHNS, CDR2 SASEGT. The CDR3 runs 14 residues. CDR3 region: CASSSGGNTDTQYF. DNA of the CDR3: TGTGCCAGCAGCAGCGGGGGCAACACAGATACGCAGTATTTT.

The rearrangement joins TRBV7-2 to TRBJ2-3; 9 bases map to TRBD1. V lost 5 bases to trimming and J lost 3 bases; unmatched junction nucleotides: 3. The CDR3 is made up of 14 amino acids. Germline V gene sequence: CDR1 SGHTA, CDR2 FQGNSA. CDR3 region: CASSLGQGTDTQYF. CDR3 bases: TGTGCCAGCAGCCTGGGACAGGGTACAGATACGCAGTATTTT. The complete variable domain, with remaining parts taken from reference TRBV7-2 and TRBJ2-3, reads GAGVSQSPSNKVTEKGKDVELRCDPISGHTALYWYRQSLGQGLEFLIYFQGNSAPDKSGLPSDRFSAERTGGSVSTLTIQRTQQEDSAVYLCASSLGQGTDTQYFGPGTRLTVL.

This clone was recorded a few times. This chain uses TRBV6-1 with TRBJ2-7, with D tentatively TRBD1 (6 bases). V gave up 6 bases and J gave up 4 bases, with 16 bases separating them. The CDR3 covers 14 residues. Germline V lookup: CDR1 MNHNS, CDR2 SASEGT. CDR3: CASSRDNRGYEQYF. The CDR3 bases are TGTGCCAGCAGCCGGGACAACCGCGGGTACGAGCAGTACTTC.

The chain recombines TRBV28 with TRBJ1-5; D is unresolved. CDR1 is MDHEN and CDR2 is SYDVKM in the germline V gene. The ends were cut back, 3 bases at V and 9 bases at J, with 12 bases in the middle. There are 13 residues in the CDR3. In nucleotides, the CDR3 is TGTGCCAGCAGTTTCGGGGTCCCTGGGCCCCAGCATTTT. This gives the protein CASSFGVPGPQHF.

The gene calls are TRBV2 and TRBJ1-3, with D possibly being TRBD1 (5 bases). The CDR3 has 13 amino acids. V was shortened by 1 base and J by 7 bases, with 8 bases between the two germline ends. The germline V gene encodes CDR1 SNHLY and CDR2 FYNNEI. CDR3 loop: CASSEEGKNTIYF. The CDR3 region has the DNA TGTGCCAGCAGTGAAGAGGGGAAGAACACCATATATTTT. The full variable domain, its missing parts supplied by reference TRBV2 and TRBJ1-3, is EPEVTQTPSHQVTQMGQEVILRCVPISNHLYFYWYRQILGQKVEFLVSFYNNEISEKSEIFDDQFSVERPDGSNFTLKIRSTKLEDSAMYFCASSEEGKNTIYFGEGSWLTVV.

The V call is TRBV5-6, the J call TRBJ2-1; D is uncertain. The CDR3 has 12 amino acids. Trimming left V 3 bases short and J 4 bases short, with 5 bases between. Germline loops: CDR1 SGHDT, CDR2 YYEEEE. CDR3 sequence (DNA): TGTGCCAGCAGCTGGCAATACAATGAGCAGTTCTTC. This encodes CASSWQYNEQFF. Using reference TRBV5-6 and TRBJ2-1 for the parts outside the CDR3, the full variable domain is DAGVTQSPTHLIKTRGQQVTLRCSPKSGHDTVSWYQQALGQGPQFIFQYYEEEERQRGNFPDRFSGHQFPNYSSELNVNALLLGDSALYLCASSWQYNEQFFGPGTRLTVL.

The chain recombines TRBV19 with TRBJ1-1; D remains ambiguous. Trimming left V 1 base short and J 10 bases short, with 10 bases between. Germline CDR1 and CDR2: LNHDA and SQIVND (reference sequence). The CDR3 spans 12 residues. In DNA, the CDR3 is TGTGCCAGTAGTATAGGCAGGATTGGAGCTTTCTTT. Protein: CASSIGRIGAFF.

The gene calls are TRBV7-3 and TRBJ1-2; possibly TRBD1 for D (6 bases). Between the trimmed V and J ends, which lost 2 bases and 7 bases, there was a span of 20 bases. The CDR3 runs to 16 residues. Per the germline V gene, CDR1 is SGHTA and CDR2 is FQGTGA. The CDR3 DNA reads as TGTGCCAGCAGCTTAGGGGGGGCGGAGGGGTCGGGTGGCTACACCTTC. Its translation: CASSLGGAEGSGGYTF.

The genes are TRBV10-2 and TRBJ2-5, with TRBD1 matching over 7 bases. Germline-derived CDR1 and CDR2 are WSHSY and SAAADI. This CDR3 region has 13 residues. V shed 8 bases and J 5 bases; nucleotides not matched to a gene: 8. DNA of the CDR3: TGCGCCAGCGAGAAGGGGGCCGGGGAGACCCAGTACTTC. Its translation: CASEKGAGETQYF.

The V gene is TRBV9, the J gene TRBJ1-5, with 7 bases aligning to TRBD1. CDR3 size: 15 residues. Germline V gives CDR1 SGDLS, CDR2 YYNGEE. Trimming removed 4 bases from V and 3 bases from J; junction bases left unmatched: 7. This chain's CDR3 is CASSPTGQNNQPQHF. The CDR3 bases are TGTGCCAGCAGCCCGACGGGACAGAACAATCAGCCCCAGCATTTT.

The genes are TRBV4-1 and TRBJ2-1, with D uncertain. Trimming removed 4 bases from V and 10 bases from J, with 11 bases in between. From germline, CDR1 is MGHRA and CDR2 YSYEKL. The CDR3 runs to 12 residues. Here the CDR3 DNA reads TGCGCCAGCAGCCTCCCGCGAGGAGAGCAGTTCTTC. Its protein product is CASSLPRGEQFF.

The rearrangement links TRBV15 to TRBJ1-5; D possibly corresponds to TRBD1 (6 bases). The germline CDR1 and CDR2 sequences are LNHNV and YYDKDF (reference sequence). The V end was cut by 2 bases, the J end by 3 bases, with 14 bases between. The CDR3 sequence is 16 residues long. The CDR3 DNA reads as TGTGCCACCAGCAGAAACTACAGGGCGGTCAATCAGCCCCAGCATTTT. Translating it yields CATSRNYRAVNQPQHF.

This clone was detected only a few times. V usage is TRBV2 and J usage is TRBJ2-7; 14 nucleotides align to TRBD2. This CDR3 has 15 residues. With 7 bases clipped from V and 0 bases from J, the junction kept 2 bases outside the gene matches. The germline V gene encodes CDR1 SNHLY and CDR2 FYNNEI. The CDR3 reads CASMGLAGVSYEQYF. The CDR3 nucleotides are TGTGCCAGCATGGGACTAGCGGGGGTCTCCTACGAGCAGTACTTC.

This clone was recorded only once. V and J are TRBV6-6 and TRBJ2-7; TRBD2 matches at 8 bases. The CDR3 runs to 15 residues. Per germline, CDR1 MNHNY and CDR2 SVGAGI (reference sequence). Trimming removed 5 bases from V and 2 bases from J; junction bases left unmatched: 8. As DNA, the CDR3 is TGTGCCAGCAGTGCAACTAGCGGAGGTACCTACGAGCAGTACTTC. This codes for CASSATSGGTYEQYF.

This clone was detected a few times. The chain combines TRBV10-1 with TRBJ1-1; D uncertain. This CDR3 contains 15 residues. Deletions cut 5 bases from V and 2 bases from J, with 15 bases between. Germline CDR1 WNHNN, CDR2 SYGVQD (reference sequence). Here the CDR3 DNA reads TGCGCCAGCAGTCCCACCGGACTGATTAACACTGAAGCTTTCTTT. Encoded protein: CASSPTGLINTEAFF.

The V gene is TRBV27, the J gene TRBJ2-3; TRBD1 is a possible D gene (5 bases). The germline V gene has CDR1 MNHEY and CDR2 SMNVEV (reference sequence). CDR3 length equals 13 residues. The V end lost 3 bases, the J end lost 3 bases, and 7 bases lay between the germline ends. For the CDR3, the DNA is TGTGCCAGCAGTTTCCCAGGGACAGATACGCAGTATTTT. It codes for CASSFPGTDTQYF.

The rearrangement joins TRBV5-4 to TRBJ2-7; 9 bases agree with TRBD1. V lost 3 bases, J lost 7 bases, and 11 bases stayed unmatched. This CDR3 contains 15 residues. Germline V gene lookup returns CDR1 SGHNT and CDR2 YYREEE (reference sequence). The CDR3 DNA reads TGTGCCAGCAGCTATCCGGGACAGGGTTCAAGGGAGCAGTACTTC. It encodes CASSYPGQGSREQYF.